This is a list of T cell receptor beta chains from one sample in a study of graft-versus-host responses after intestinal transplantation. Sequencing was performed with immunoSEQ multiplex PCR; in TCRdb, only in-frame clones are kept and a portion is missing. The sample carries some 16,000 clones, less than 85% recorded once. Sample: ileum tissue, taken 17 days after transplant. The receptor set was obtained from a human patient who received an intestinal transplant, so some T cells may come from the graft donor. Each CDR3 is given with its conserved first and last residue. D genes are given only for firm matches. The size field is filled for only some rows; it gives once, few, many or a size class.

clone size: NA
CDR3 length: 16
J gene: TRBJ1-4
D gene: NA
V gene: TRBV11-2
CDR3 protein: CASSLVVSGTNEKLFF
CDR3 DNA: TGTGCCAGCAGCTTAGTCGTGTCGGGGACTAATGAAAAACTGTTTTTT

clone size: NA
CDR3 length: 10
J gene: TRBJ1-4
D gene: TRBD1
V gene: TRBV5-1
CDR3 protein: CASSSGQEVF
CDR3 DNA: TGCGCCAGCAGCTCAGGACAGGAGGTTTTT

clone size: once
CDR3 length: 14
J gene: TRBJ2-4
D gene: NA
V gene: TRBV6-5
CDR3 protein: CASSKGGTKNIQYF
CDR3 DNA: TGTGCCAGCAGTAAGGGGGGAACCAAAAACATTCAGTACTTC

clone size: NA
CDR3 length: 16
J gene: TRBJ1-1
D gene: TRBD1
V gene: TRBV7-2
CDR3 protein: CASSYLRTGGDTEAFF
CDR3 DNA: TGTGCCAGCAGCTACCTAAGGACAGGAGGGGACACTGAAGCTTTCTTT

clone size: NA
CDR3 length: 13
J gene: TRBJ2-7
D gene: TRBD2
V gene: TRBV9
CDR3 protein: CASSAGLAYEQYF
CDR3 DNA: TGTGCCAGCAGCGCCGGACTAGCCTACGAGCAGTACTTC

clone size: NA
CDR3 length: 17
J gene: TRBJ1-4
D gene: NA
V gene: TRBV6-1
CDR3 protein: CASSVRARPRAGEKLFF
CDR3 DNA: TGTGCCAGCAGTGTCCGGGCCCGACCACGGGCCGGCGAAAAACTGTTTTTT

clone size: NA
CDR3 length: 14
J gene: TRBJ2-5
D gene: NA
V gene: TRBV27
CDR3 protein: CASSFRATQETQYF
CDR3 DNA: TGTGCCAGCAGTTTCCGGGCCACCCAAGAGACCCAGTACTTC

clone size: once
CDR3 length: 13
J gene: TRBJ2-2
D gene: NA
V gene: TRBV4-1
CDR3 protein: CASSPTNTGELFF
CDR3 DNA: TGCGCCAGCAGCCCCACGAATACCGGGGAGCTGTTTTTT

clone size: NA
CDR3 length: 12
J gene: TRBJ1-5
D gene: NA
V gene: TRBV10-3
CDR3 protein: CAISEPPQPQHF
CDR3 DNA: TGTGCCATCAGTGAGCCCCCACAGCCCCAGCATTTT

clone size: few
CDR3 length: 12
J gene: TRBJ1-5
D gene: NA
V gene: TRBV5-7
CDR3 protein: CASSLFDQPQHF
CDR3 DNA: TGTGCCAGCAGCTTGTTCGATCAGCCCCAGCATTTT

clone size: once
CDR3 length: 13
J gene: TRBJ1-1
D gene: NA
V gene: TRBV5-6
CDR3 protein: CASLLQRNTEAFF
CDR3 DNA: TGTGCCAGCCTTTTACAGAGGAACACTGAAGCTTTCTTT

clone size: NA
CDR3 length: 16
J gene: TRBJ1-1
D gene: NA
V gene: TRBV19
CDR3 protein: CASSPQGRPMNTEAFF
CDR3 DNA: TGTGCCAGTAGTCCGCAGGGCAGACCTATGAACACTGAAGCTTTCTTT

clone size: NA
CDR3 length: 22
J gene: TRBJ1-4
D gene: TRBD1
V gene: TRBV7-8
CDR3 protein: CASSLALLPRTGGGWANEKLFF
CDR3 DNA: TGTGCCAGCAGCTTAGCTCTCCTGCCTAGGACAGGAGGGGGGTGGGCTAATGAAAAACTGTTTTTT

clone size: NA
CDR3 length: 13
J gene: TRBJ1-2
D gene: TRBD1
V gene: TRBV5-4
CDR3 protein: CASSQKTGNSHTF
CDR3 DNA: TGTGCCAGCAGCCAAAAGACAGGGAATAGCCACACCTTC

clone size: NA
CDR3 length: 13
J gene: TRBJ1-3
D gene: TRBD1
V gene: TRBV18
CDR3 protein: CASSPGTGTTIYF
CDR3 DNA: TGTGCCAGCTCTCCTGGGACAGGCACCACCATATATTTT

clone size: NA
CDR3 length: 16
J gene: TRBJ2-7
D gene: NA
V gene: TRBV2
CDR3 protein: CASSEAQMNRVYEQYF
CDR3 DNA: TGTGCCAGCAGTGAAGCGCAAATGAACAGGGTTTACGAGCAGTACTTC

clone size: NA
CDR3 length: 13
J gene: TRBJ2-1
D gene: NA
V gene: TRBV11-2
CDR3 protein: CASGGRDYNEQFF
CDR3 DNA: TGTGCCAGCGGGGGGCGGGATTACAATGAGCAGTTCTTC

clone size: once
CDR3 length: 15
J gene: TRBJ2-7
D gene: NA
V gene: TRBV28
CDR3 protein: CASRRVGLASYEQYF
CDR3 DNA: TGTGCCAGCAGAAGGGTTGGGCTAGCGAGCTACGAGCAGTACTTC

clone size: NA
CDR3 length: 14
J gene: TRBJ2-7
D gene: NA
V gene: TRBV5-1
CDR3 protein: CASSLGTVRAEQYF
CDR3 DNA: TGCGCCAGCAGCTTGGGTACAGTCCGGGCCGAGCAGTACTTC

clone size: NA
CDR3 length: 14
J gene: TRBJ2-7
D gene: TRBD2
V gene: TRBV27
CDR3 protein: CASRFDTSGREQYF
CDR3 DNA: TGTGCCAGCCGGTTCGATACTAGCGGGAGGGAGCAGTACTTC

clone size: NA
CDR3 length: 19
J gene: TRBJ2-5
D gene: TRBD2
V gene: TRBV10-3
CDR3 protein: CAISESPSQLAGLGATQYF
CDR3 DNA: TGTGCCATCAGTGAGTCCCCTTCCCAACTAGCGGGATTGGGGGCGACCCAGTACTTC

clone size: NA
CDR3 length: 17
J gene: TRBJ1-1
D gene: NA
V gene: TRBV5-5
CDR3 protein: CASSRGAGFPRVTEAFF
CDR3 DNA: TGTGCCAGCAGCCGGGGGGCGGGGTTCCCTAGGGTCACTGAAGCTTTCTTT

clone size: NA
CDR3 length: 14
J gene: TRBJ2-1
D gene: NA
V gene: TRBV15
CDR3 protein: CATSISGRGYEQFF
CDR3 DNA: TGTGCCACCAGCATATCAGGGAGAGGTTATGAGCAGTTCTTC

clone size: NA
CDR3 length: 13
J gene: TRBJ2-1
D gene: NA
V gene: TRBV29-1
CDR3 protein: CSVEIADYNEQFF
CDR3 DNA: TGCAGCGTTGAAATAGCGGATTACAATGAGCAGTTCTTC

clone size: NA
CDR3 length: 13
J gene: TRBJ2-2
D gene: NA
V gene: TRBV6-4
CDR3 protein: CASSDRNTGELFF
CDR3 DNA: TGTGCCAGCAGTGACAGGAACACCGGGGAGCTGTTTTTT

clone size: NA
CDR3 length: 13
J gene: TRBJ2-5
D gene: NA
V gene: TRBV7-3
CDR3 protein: CASSLTGSETQYF
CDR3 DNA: TGTGCCAGCAGCTTAACGGGGAGTGAGACCCAGTACTTC

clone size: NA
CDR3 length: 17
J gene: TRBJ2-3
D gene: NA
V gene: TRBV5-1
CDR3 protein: CASSLAQGVGKADTQYF
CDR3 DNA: TGCGCCAGCAGCTTGGCGCAGGGAGTAGGGAAGGCAGATACGCAGTATTTT

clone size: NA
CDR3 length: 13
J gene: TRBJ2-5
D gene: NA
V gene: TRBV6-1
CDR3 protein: CASGRSAQETQYF
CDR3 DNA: TGTGCCAGCGGGAGGTCGGCCCAAGAGACCCAGTACTTC

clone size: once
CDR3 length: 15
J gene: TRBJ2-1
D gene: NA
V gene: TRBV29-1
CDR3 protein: CSVHINGISYNEQFF
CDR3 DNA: TGCAGCGTCCATATAAACGGGATCTCCTACAATGAGCAGTTCTTC

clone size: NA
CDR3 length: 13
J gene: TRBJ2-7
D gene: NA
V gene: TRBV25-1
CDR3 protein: CASSDSPKDEQYF
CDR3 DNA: TGTGCCAGCAGTGACAGCCCTAAGGACGAGCAGTACTTC

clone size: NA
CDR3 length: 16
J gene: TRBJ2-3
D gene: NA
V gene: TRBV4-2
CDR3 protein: CASSQEPREAPDTQYF
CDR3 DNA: TGTGCCAGCAGCCAAGAACCCCGGGAAGCCCCAGATACGCAGTATTTT

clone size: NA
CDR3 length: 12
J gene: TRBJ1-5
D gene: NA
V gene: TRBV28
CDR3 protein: CAVSPAYQPQHF
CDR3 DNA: TGTGCCGTGTCCCCGGCCTATCAGCCCCAGCATTTT

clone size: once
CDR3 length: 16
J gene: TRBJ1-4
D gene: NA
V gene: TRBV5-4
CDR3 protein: CASSLAGAGTNEKLFF
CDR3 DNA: TGTGCCAGCAGCTTGGCGGGGGCCGGAACTAATGAAAAACTGTTTTTT

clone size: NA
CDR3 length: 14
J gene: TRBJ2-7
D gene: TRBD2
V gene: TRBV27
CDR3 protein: CASSLSGSGYEQYF
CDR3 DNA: TGTGCCAGCAGTCTTAGCGGGAGTGGGTACGAGCAGTACTTC

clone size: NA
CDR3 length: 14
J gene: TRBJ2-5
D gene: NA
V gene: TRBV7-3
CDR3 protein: CASSWESGQETQYF
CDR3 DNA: TGTGCCAGCAGCTGGGAAAGCGGCCAAGAGACCCAGTACTTC

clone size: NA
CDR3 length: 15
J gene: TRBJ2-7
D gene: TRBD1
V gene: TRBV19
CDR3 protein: CASSIGQDREDEQYF
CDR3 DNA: TGTGCCAGTAGTATAGGACAGGACAGGGAGGACGAGCAGTACTTC

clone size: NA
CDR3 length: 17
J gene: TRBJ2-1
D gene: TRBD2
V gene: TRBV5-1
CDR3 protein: CASSPRGTSGRLDEQFF
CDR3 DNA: TGCGCCAGCAGCCCCCGAGGTACTAGCGGGAGATTAGATGAGCAGTTCTTC

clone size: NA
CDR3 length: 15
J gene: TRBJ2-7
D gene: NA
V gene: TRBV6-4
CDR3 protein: CASSDSRDLAYEQYF
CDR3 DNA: TGTGCCAGCAGTGACTCGAGGGACTTAGCCTACGAGCAGTACTTC

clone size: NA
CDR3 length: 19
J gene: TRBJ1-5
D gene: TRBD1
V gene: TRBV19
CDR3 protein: CASSTLGQGSLKPSWPQHF
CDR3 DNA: TGTGCCAGTAGTACCCTGGGACAGGGGTCTCTTAAACCCTCTTGGCCCCAGCATTTT

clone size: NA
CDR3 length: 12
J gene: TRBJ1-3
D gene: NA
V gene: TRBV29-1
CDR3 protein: CSVQAFGNTIYF
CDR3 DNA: TGCAGCGTGCAGGCATTTGGAAACACCATATATTTT

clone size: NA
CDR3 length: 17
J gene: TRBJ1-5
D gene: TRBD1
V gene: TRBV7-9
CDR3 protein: CASSSSTGGGSNQPQHF
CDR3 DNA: TGTGCCAGCAGCTCCTCCACAGGGGGCGGTAGCAATCAGCCCCAGCATTTT

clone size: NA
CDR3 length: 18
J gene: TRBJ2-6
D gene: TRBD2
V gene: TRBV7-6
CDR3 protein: CASSLGPSGRSGANVLTF
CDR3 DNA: TGTGCCAGCAGCTTAGGGCCTAGCGGGAGATCTGGGGCCAACGTCCTGACTTTC